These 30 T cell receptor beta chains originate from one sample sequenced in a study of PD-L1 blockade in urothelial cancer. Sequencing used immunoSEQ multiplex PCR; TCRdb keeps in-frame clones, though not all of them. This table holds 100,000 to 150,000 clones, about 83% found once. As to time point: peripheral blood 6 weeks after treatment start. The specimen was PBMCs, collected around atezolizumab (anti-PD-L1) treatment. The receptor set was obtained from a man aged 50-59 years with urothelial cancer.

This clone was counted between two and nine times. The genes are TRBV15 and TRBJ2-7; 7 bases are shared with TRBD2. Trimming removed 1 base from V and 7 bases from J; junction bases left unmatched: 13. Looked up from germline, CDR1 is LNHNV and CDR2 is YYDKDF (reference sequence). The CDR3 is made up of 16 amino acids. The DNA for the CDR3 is TGTGCCACCAGCAGAGCCCAAGGACTAGGGGCCCTGGAGCAGTACTTC. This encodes CATSRAQGLGALEQYF. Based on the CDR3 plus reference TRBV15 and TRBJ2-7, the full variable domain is DAMVIQNPRYQVTQFGKPVTLSCSQTLNHNVMYWYQQKSSQAPKLLFHYYDKDFNNEADTPDNFQSRRPNTSFCFLDIRSPGLGDTAMYLCATSRAQGLGALEQYFGPGTRLTVT.

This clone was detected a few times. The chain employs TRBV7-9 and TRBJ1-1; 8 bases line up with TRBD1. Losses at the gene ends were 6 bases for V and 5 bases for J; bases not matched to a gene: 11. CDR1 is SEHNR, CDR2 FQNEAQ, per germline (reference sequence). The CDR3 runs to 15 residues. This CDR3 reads CASSLSTGGRTEAFF. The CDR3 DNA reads TGTGCCAGCAGTCTTTCCACAGGGGGGAGGACTGAAGCTTTCTTT.

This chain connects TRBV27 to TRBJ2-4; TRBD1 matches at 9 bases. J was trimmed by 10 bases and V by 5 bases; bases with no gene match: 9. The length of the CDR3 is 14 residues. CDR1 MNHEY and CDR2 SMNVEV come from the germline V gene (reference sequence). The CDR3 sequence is CASSVRDRVLIQYF. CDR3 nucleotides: TGTGCCAGCAGTGTAAGGGACAGGGTTTTAATTCAGTACTTC.

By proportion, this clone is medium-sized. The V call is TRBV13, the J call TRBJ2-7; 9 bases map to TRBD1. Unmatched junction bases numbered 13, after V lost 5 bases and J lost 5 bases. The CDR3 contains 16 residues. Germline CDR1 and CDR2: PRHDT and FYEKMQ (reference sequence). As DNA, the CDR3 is TGTGCCAGCAGCAATAGTCCCGGGACAGGGTACCACGAGCAGTACTTC. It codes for CASSNSPGTGYHEQYF.

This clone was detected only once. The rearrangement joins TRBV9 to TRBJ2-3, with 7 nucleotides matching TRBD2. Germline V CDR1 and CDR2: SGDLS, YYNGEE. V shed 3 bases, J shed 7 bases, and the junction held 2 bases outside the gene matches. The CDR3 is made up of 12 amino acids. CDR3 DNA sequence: TGTGCCAGCAGCGGACTAGCATATACGCAGTATTTT. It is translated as CASSGLAYTQYF.

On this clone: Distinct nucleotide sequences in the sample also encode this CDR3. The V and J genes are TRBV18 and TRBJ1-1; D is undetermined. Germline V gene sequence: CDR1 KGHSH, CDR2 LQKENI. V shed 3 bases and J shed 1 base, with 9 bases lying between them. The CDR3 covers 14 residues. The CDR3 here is CASSPVSRNTEAFF. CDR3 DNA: TGTGCCAGCTCACCGGTGTCGCGGAACACTGAAGCTTTCTTT.

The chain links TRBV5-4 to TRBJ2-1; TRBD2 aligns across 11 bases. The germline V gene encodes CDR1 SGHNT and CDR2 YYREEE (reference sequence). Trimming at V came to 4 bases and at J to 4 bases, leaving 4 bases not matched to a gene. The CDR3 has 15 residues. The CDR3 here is CASSMGLAVYNEQFF. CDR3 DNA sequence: TGTGCCAGCAGCATGGGACTAGCGGTATACAATGAGCAGTTCTTC.

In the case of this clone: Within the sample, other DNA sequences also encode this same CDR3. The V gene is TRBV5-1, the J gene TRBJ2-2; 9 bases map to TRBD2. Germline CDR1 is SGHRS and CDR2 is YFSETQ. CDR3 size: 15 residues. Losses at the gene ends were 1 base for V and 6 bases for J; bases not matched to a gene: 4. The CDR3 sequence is CASSLSSGIAGELFF. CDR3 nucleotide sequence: TGCGCCAGCAGCTTGTCTAGCGGGATAGCCGGGGAGCTGTTTTTT.

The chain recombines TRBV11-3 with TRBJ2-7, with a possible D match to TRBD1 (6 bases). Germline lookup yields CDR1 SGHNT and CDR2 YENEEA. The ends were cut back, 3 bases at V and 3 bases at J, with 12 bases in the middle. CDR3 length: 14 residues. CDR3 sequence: CASSFTGTSYEQYF. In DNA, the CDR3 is TGTGCCAGCAGCTTCACCGGGACAAGCTACGAGCAGTACTTC.

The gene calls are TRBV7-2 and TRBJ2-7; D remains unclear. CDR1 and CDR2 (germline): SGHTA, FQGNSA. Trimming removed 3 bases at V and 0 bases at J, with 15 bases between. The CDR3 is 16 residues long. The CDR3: CASSFSLGSSSYEQYF. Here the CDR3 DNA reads TGTGCCAGCAGCTTCTCTCTCGGGTCGAGCTCCTACGAGCAGTACTTC. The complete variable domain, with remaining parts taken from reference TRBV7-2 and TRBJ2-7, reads GAGVSQSPSNKVTEKGKDVELRCDPISGHTALYWYRQSLGQGLEFLIYFQGNSAPDKSGLPSDRFSAERTGGSVSTLTIQRTQQEDSAVYLCASSFSLGSSSYEQYFGPGTRLTVT.

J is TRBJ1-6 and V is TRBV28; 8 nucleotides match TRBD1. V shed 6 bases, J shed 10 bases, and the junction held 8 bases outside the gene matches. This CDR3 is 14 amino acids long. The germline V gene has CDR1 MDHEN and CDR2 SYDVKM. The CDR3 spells CASSYGQGGSPLHF. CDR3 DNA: TGTGCCAGCAGCTACGGACAGGGTGGGTCACCCCTCCACTTT.

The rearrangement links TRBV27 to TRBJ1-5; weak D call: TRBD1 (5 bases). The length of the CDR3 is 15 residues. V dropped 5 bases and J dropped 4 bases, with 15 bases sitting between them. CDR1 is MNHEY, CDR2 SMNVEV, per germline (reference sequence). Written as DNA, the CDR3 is TGTGCCAGCAGTCCGAATGGGGGGGGGAATCAGCCCCAGCATTTT. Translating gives CASSPNGGGNQPQHF.

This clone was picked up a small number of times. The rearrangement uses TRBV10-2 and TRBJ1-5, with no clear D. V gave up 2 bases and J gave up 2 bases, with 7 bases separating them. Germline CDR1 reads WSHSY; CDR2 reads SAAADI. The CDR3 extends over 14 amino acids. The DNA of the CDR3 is TGCGCCAGCAGTGAGCAGTCAGGCAATCAGCCCCAGCATTTT. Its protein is CASSEQSGNQPQHF.

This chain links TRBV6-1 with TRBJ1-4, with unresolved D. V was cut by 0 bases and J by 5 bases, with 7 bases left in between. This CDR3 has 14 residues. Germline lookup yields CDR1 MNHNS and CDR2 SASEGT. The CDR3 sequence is CASSEAFSNEKLFF. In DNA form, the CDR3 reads TGTGCCAGCAGTGAAGCCTTTAGCAATGAAAAACTGTTTTTT.

This chain's CDR3 is CASSYPGAGAGEQFF. The CDR3 DNA reads TGTGCCAGCAGTTACCCGGGGGCGGGAGCAGGTGAGCAGTTCTTC. The gene calls are TRBV6-6 and TRBJ2-1, with D perhaps matching TRBD2 (7 bases). This CDR3 is built from 15 residues. Germline loops: CDR1 MNHNY, CDR2 SVGAGI (reference sequence). The germline V and J ends were trimmed by 2 bases and 9 bases, with 17 bases remaining between them.

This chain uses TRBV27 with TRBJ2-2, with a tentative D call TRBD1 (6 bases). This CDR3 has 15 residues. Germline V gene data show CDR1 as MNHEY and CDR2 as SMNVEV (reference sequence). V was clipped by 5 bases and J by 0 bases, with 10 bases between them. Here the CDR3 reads CASSLRQANTGELFF. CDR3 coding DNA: TGTGCCAGCAGTCTCAGACAGGCGAACACCGGGGAGCTGTTTTTT.

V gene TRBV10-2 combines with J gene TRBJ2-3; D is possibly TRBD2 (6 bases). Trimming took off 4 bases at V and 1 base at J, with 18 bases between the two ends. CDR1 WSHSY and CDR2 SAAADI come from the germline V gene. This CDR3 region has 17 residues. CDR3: CASSGISRESRTDTQYF. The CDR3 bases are TGCGCCAGCAGTGGTATTAGTCGGGAGTCTCGCACAGATACGCAGTATTTT.

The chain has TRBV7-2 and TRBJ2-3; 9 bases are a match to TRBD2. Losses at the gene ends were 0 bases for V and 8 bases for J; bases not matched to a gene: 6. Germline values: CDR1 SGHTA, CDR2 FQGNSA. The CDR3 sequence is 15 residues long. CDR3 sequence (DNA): TGTGCCAGCAGCTTAGCCGCGGGAGGGCCTAGTACGCAGTATTTT. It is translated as CASSLAAGGPSTQYF.

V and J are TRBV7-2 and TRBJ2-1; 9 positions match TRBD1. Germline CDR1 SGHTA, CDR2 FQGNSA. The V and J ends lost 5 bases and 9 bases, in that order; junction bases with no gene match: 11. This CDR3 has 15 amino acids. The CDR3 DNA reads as TGTGCCAGCAGCCGAACCGGGACAGGGTTCGCTGAGCAGTTCTTC. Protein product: CASSRTGTGFAEQFF. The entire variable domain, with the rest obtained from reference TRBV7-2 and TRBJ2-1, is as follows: GAGVSQSPSNKVTEKGKDVELRCDPISGHTALYWYRQSLGQGLEFLIYFQGNSAPDKSGLPSDRFSAERTGGSVSTLTIQRTQQEDSAVYLCASSRTGTGFAEQFFGPGTRLTVL.

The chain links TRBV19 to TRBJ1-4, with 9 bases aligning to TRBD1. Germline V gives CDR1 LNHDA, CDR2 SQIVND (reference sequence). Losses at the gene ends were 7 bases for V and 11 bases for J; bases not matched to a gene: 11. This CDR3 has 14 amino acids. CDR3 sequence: CASTTPGTGTKLFF. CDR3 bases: TGTGCCAGTACCACTCCCGGGACAGGGACGAAACTGTTTTTT.

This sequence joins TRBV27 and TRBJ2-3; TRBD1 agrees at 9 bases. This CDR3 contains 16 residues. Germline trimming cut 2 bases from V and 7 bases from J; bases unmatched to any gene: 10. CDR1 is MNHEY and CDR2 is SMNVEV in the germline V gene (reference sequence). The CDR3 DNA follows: TGTGCCAGCAGTTTAGCCGGGACAGGGCTGTTGAATACGCAGTATTTT. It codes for CASSLAGTGLLNTQYF.

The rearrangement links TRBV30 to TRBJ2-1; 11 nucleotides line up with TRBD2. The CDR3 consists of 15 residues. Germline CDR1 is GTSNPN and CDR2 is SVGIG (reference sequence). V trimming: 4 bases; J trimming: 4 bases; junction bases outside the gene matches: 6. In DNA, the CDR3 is TGTGCCTGGAATAAACTAGCGGGAGCTTACAATGAGCAGTTCTTC. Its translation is CAWNKLAGAYNEQFF.

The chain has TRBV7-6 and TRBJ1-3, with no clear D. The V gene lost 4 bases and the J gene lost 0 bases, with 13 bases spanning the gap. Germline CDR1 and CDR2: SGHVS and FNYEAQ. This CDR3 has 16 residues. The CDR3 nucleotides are TGTGCCAGCAGCTCCTCGACACCACTCTCTGGAAACACCATATATTTT. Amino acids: CASSSSTPLSGNTIYF.

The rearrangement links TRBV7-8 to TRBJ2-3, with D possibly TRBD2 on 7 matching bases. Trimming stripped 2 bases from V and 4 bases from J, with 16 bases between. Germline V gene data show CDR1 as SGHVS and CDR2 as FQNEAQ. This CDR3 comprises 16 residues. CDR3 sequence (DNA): TGTGCCAGCAGCTTAAAGGGGGGGAGTCGGGCAGATACGCAGTATTTT. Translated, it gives CASSLKGGSRADTQYF.

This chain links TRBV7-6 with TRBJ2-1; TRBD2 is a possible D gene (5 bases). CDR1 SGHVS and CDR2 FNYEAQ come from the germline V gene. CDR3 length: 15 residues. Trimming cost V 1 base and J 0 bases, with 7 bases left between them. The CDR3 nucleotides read TGTGCCAGCAGCTTAGGAGCGGCCTCCTACAATGAGCAGTTCTTC. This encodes CASSLGAASYNEQFF.

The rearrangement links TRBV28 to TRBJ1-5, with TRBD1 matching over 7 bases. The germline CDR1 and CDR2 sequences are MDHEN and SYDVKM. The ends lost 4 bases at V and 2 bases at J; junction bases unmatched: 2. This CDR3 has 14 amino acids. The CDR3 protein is CASSSGQGNQPQHF. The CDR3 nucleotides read TGTGCCAGCAGTTCTGGACAGGGCAATCAGCCCCAGCATTTT.

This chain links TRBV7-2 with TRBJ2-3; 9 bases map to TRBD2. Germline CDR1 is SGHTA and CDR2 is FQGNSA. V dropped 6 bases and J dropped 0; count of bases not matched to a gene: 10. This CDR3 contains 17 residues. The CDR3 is CASSRSSGVASTDTQYF. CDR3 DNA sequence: TGTGCCAGCAGTCGCTCTAGCGGGGTGGCTAGCACAGATACGCAGTATTTT.

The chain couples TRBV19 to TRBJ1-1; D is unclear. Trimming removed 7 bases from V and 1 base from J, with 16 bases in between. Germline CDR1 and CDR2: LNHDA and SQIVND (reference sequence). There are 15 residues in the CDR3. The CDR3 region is CASTGIAGPNTEAFF. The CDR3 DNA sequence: TGTGCCAGTACGGGTATAGCGGGCCCGAACACTGAAGCTTTCTTT. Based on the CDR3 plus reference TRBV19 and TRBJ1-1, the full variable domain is DGGITQSPKYLFRKEGQNVTLSCEQNLNHDAMYWYRQDPGQGLRLIYYSQIVNDFQKGDIAEGYSVSREKKESFPLTVTSAQKNPTAFYLCASTGIAGPNTEAFFGQGTRLTVV.

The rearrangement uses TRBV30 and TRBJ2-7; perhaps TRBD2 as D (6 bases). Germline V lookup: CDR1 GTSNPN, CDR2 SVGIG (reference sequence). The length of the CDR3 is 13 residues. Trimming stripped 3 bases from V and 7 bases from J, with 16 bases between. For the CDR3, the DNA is TGTGCCTGGAGCCGGGACTCAGTTAGGGAGCAGTACTTC. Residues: CAWSRDSVREQYF.

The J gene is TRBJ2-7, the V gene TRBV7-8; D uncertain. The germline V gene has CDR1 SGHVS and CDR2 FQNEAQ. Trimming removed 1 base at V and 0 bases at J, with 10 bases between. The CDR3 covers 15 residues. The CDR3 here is CASSLGPRSSYEQYF. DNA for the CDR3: TGTGCCAGCAGCTTAGGGCCTAGAAGCTCCTACGAGCAGTACTTC. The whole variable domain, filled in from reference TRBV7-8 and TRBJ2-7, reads GAGVSQSPRYKVAKRGQDVALRCDPISGHVSLFWYQQALGQGPEFLTYFQNEAQLDKSGLPSDRFFAERPEGSVSTLKIQRTQQEDSAVYLCASSLGPRSSYEQYFGPGTRLTVT.